The T cell receptor (beta chain) under discussion was sequenced for a study of T cell repertoires in cytomegalovirus infection. Across the study: Well-studied HLA-B-restricted epitopes and recently identified HLA-C-restricted epitopes of CMV were both used in the study. Indications of both CMV infection and matching HLA type were provided by public TCR beta signatures.

Overall study results and limits: Frequencies of public TCR beta families were cumulated, and this identified carriers of CMV plus the relevant HLA. In two of eight donors, the top clonotype was HLA-C-restricted CMV-specific.

On this clonotype: What it binds is not known.

TCRdb re-called the reads with MiXCR, one entry per CDR3 protein. The table has approximately 500,000 distinct CDR3 sequences, around a third seen once. The specimen comprised cultured PBMCs, sampled from culture after CMV antigen stimulation. The clonotype was recovered from a human donor in good health (CMV status not recorded). Some clones in this sample may be carry-over from other donors' samples.

CDR3 amino acids: CASSLMGTSKGDTQYF. CDR3 DNA: TGTGCCAGCAGCTTAATGGGGACCTCGAAGGGGGATACGCAGTATTTT. The rearrangement joins TRBV7-8 to TRBJ2-3; D possibly matches TRBD1 or TRBD2 (5 bases each). V shed 2 bases and J shed 6 bases, with 18 bases lying between them. Germline CDR1 is SGHVS and CDR2 is FQNEAQ. The CDR3 runs 16 residues.